This T cell receptor (beta chain) is from a study of cytomegalovirus exposure and HLA in healthy donors. At the level of the study: There were about 85 million unique TCRs (from HLA-typed donors) in an early data release.

The study ran its PCR with 60 Vbeta and 13 Jbeta primers. Repertoires were generated with immunoSEQ multiplex PCR, while TCRdb's copy carries only in-frame clones and drops some. This repertoire shows 150,000 to 200,000 clones, around 79% found once; its top ten account for more than 1.5%. Study outcomes and limitations: The listing of 160 or so TCR beta chains classed them as cytomegalovirus-associated. Per a later analysis, 16,951 TCR beta sequences showed association with HLA alleles at 0.05 false discovery rate.

A remark on this clone: What it binds is not known.

This sequence was found in a woman aged 45-60 years in good health and CMV-seronegative. Source material: PBMCs.

CDR3: CASSVTTSGRLRNEQFF. The CDR3 coding sequence is TGTGCCAGCAGCGTAACCACTAGCGGCCGCCTCCGGAATGAGCAGTTCTTC. This sequence joins TRBV9 and TRBJ2-1, with TRBD2 matching over 8 bases. Germline V gene sequence: CDR1 SGDLS, CDR2 YYNGEE. V was clipped by 1 base and J by 7 bases; unmatched bases: 13. CDR3 size: 17 residues.